This TCR beta chain was sequenced in a study of blood T cell repertoires in COVID-19. Overall study: COVID-19 samples collected from the United States, Italy and Spain covered acute and convalescent phases. Sample material is recorded as cDNA or gDNA derived from T cells, B-cell-depleted T cells, or PBMCs.

Per the authors' pipeline: Scientists estimated how many nucleated cells there were by amplifying reference gene primers. The repertoire was sequenced with immunoSEQ multiplex PCR; TCRdb's copy has only in-frame clones and lacks some. The DNA gave D and trimming, while V, J and clone size come from that table. The data hold roughly 170,000 clones, with 84% observed a single time. Germline CDR1 is MNHEY and CDR2 is SMNVEV (reference sequence). The CDR3 contains 15 residues. The J segment lost 4 bases and the V segment lost 3 bases, leaving 9 bases of the junction unmatched. The TCR was taken from a human donor in a cohort sampled during active COVID-19. Sequencing was done on a sample of peripheral blood. The V gene is TRBV27, the J gene TRBJ2-7; 7 nucleotides align to TRBD1. This chain's CDR3 is CASSFFRTGDYEQYF. CDR3 sequence (DNA): TGTGCCAGCAGTTTTTTCAGGACAGGCGATTACGAGCAGTACTTC.